Below are 18 T cell receptor beta chains sequenced from a single sample in a study of cytomegalovirus exposure and HLA in healthy donors. Profiling relied on immunoSEQ multiplex PCR, and the TCRdb table lists in-frame clones only, not all of them. In the table there are around 63,000 clones, 96% of which are singletons. Sequenced input: PBMCs. These receptors were taken from a young woman in good health and CMV-seronegative.

V gene TRBV7-2 combines with J gene TRBJ2-5; TRBD2 aligns across 8 bases. CDR1 is SGHTA and CDR2 is FQGNSA in the germline V gene. V trimming: 5 bases; J trimming: 3 bases; junction bases outside the gene matches: 8. The CDR3 has 15 residues. CDR3 sequence: CASSPPPGGKETQYF. CDR3 nucleotide sequence: TGTGCCAGCAGCCCGCCCCCGGGGGGGAAAGAGACCCAGTACTTC.

This chain joins TRBV6-5 and TRBJ2-2; D possibly corresponds to TRBD2 (6 bases). The CDR3 sequence is 16 residues long. The germline gives CDR1 MNHEY, CDR2 SVGAGI. V lost 2 bases and J 2 bases, leaving 12 bases between the germline ends. In nucleotides, the CDR3 is TGTGCCAGCAGTTACGTCCCTAGCGTAAACACCGGGGAGCTGTTTTTT. This translates into CASSYVPSVNTGELFF.

With respect to this clone: The missing conserved phenylalanine or tryptophan at the end of this CDR3 makes a read error likely. The DNA is left out, because the CDR3 cannot be placed on it with certainty; the CDR3 is given as TCRdb lists it. The CDR3 sequence is CASSPTSRVEGL. The chain links TRBV28 to TRBJ1-3; the D segment call TRBD1 is taken from the table without a DNA check. Ends included, the CDR3 has 12 residues. The V gene's germline CDR1 is MDHEN and CDR2 SYDVKM.

The chain recombines TRBV5-1 with TRBJ2-5, with TRBD1 matching over 7 bases. The CDR3 has 14 amino acids. The V gene end was trimmed by 5 bases and the J gene end by 4 bases; junction bases not matched to a gene: 8. CDR1 and CDR2 from the germline V gene are SGHRS and YFSETQ. CDR3 sequence reads: CASSPGQPGETQYF. CDR3 sequence (DNA): TGCGCCAGCAGTCCGGGACAGCCTGGAGAGACCCAGTACTTC.

J is TRBJ2-2 and V is TRBV19, with D possibly TRBD1 on 6 matching bases. Trimming took 10 bases from V and 4 from J, leaving 16 bases between them. CDR1 and CDR2 (germline): LNHDA, SQIVND (reference sequence). The CDR3 runs to 14 residues. CDR3: CATTTGWGTGELFF. CDR3 nucleotide sequence: TGTGCCACAACAACAGGGTGGGGCACCGGGGAGCTGTTTTTT.

The gene calls are TRBV11-2 and TRBJ1-4; TRBD1 matches at 8 bases. The CDR3 runs 18 residues. The V segment lost 6 bases and the J segment 3 bases; nucleotides outside the gene matches: 15. Germline V lookup: CDR1 SGHAT, CDR2 FQNNGV. CDR3 loop: CASRAFPDGQGANEKLFF. In DNA, the CDR3 is TGTGCCAGCAGAGCTTTTCCCGACGGACAGGGAGCTAATGAAAAACTGTTTTTT.

The rearrangement links TRBV9 to TRBJ2-3; 9 bases align to TRBD1. With V trimmed by 3 bases and J by 6 bases, 8 bases remained unmatched. The CDR3 is 15 amino acids. Germline V lookup: CDR1 SGDLS, CDR2 YYNGEE. For the CDR3, the DNA is TGTGCCAGCAGCGGCCGGACAGGGGTCGGGGATACGCAGTATTTT. Its protein product is CASSGRTGVGDTQYF. Complete variable domain (other parts from reference TRBV9 and TRBJ2-3): DSGVTQTPKHLITATGQRVTLRCSPRSGDLSVYWYQQSLDQGLQFLIQYYNGEERAKGNILERFSAQQFPDLHSELNLSSLELGDSALYFCASSGRTGVGDTQYFGPGTRLTVL.

The V gene is TRBV7-2, the J gene TRBJ2-3; the D is unclear. Trimming left V 1 base short and J 9 bases short, with 11 bases between. Germline V gene lookup returns CDR1 SGHTA and CDR2 FQGNSA. This CDR3 has 13 amino acids. CDR3 DNA sequence: TGTGCCAGCAGCTTAGAGGAACCGCGGACGCAGTATTTT. It yields the protein CASSLEEPRTQYF.

The rearrangement uses TRBV5-1 and TRBJ1-2; 10 bases are a match to TRBD1. Germline V lookup: CDR1 SGHRS, CDR2 YFSETQ. The CDR3 consists of 16 residues. With V trimmed by 4 bases and J by 8 bases, 14 bases remained unmatched. CDR3 sequence reads: CASSHGGTGASDGYTF. As DNA, the CDR3 is TGCGCCAGCAGCCACGGTGGGACAGGGGCATCGGACGGCTACACCTTC.

The chain carries TRBV4-2 and TRBJ2-7, with 8 bases lining up with TRBD2. This CDR3 has 14 amino acids. Germline-derived CDR1 and CDR2 are LGHNA and YNFKEQ. Unmatched junction bases numbered 8, after V lost 4 bases and J lost 6 bases. The DNA of the CDR3 is TGTGCCAGCAGCCCCGGACTAGCTGATCTCGAGCAGTACTTC. As protein: CASSPGLADLEQYF.

The chain combines TRBV4-3 with TRBJ2-3, with 8 bases aligning to TRBD2. This CDR3 is built from 16 residues. V trimming: 0 bases; J trimming: 5 bases; junction bases outside the gene matches: 7. Germline V gene lookup returns CDR1 LGHNA and CDR2 YSLEER. CDR3 sequence: CASSQEGRTSLDTQYF. The CDR3 nucleotides are TGCGCCAGCAGCCAAGAGGGCCGGACTAGCTTAGATACGCAGTATTTT.

The chain joins TRBV7-9 to TRBJ1-1; TRBD1 is a possible D gene (5 bases). The CDR3 length is 15 residues. V lost 3 bases to trimming and J lost 3 bases, with 14 bases between them. From germline, CDR1 is SEHNR and CDR2 FQNEAQ (reference sequence). CDR3 sequence (DNA): TGTGCCAGCAGCTTCGGGCAGGGTCCGGACACTGAAGCTTTCTTT. Its protein is CASSFGQGPDTEAFF.

CDR3 amino acids: CASSPRTGVNTEAFF. In DNA, the CDR3 is TGTGCCAGCAGCCCAAGGACAGGAGTGAACACTGAAGCTTTCTTT. V and J are TRBV7-9 and TRBJ1-1; 7 positions match TRBD1. The CDR3 runs 15 residues. Per the germline V gene, CDR1 is SEHNR and CDR2 is FQNEAQ (reference sequence). With V trimmed by 5 bases and J by 0 bases, 6 bases remained unmatched.

The gene calls are TRBV9 and TRBJ2-3; TRBD2 aligns across 10 bases. CDR3 length: 17 residues. Per germline, CDR1 SGDLS and CDR2 YYNGEE. Trimming at V came to 4 bases and at J to 0 bases, leaving 8 bases not matched to a gene. CDR3 protein: CASSPRTSGISTDTQYF. CDR3 in DNA: TGTGCCAGCAGCCCAAGGACTAGCGGTATAAGCACAGATACGCAGTATTTT.

The chain couples TRBV4-3 to TRBJ2-4; TRBD1 aligns across 10 bases. CDR1 is LGHNA, CDR2 YSLEER, per germline. The CDR3 extends over 18 amino acids. Trimming cost V 0 bases and J 2 bases; bases outside gene matches: 7. CDR3 sequence: CASSQDFRTGGSKNIQYF. The DNA of the CDR3 is TGCGCCAGCAGCCAAGATTTCCGGACAGGGGGTTCCAAAAACATTCAGTACTTC.

This clone has only one observation. The chain has TRBV6-1 and TRBJ2-3; D is perhaps TRBD1 (5 bases). The CDR3 has 14 residues. Germline V gives CDR1 MNHNS, CDR2 SASEGT. Trimming pared 2 bases from V and 5 bases from J, leaving 11 bases between. The CDR3 loop reads CASSEPGKGDTQYF. CDR3 sequence (DNA): TGTGCCAGCAGTGAACCAGGGAAGGGAGATACGCAGTATTTT.

The V call is TRBV7-2, the J call TRBJ2-2, with a weak D call TRBD1 (6 bases). Germline values: CDR1 SGHTA, CDR2 FQGNSA. V was clipped by 5 bases and J by 0 bases, with 13 bases between them. The CDR3 extends over 16 amino acids. This chain's CDR3 is CASSAGVGSNTGELFF. CDR3 coding DNA: TGTGCCAGCAGCGCAGGGGTGGGCTCGAACACCGGGGAGCTGTTTTTT. The full variable domain, completed using reference TRBV7-2 and TRBJ2-2, is GAGVSQSPSNKVTEKGKDVELRCDPISGHTALYWYRQSLGQGLEFLIYFQGNSAPDKSGLPSDRFSAERTGGSVSTLTIQRTQQEDSAVYLCASSAGVGSNTGELFFGEGSRLTVL.

In its sample, this clone was seen once. One end of the junction fails to match germline, which may point to a read error. CDR3 sequence (DNA): TGTGCCAGCAGCCCTCCCTATGCCCCCAAAGATACGCTGTATTTT. It specifies CASSPPYAPKDTLYF. The rearrangement uses TRBV13 and TRBJ2-3; D unresolved. CDR3 length: 15 residues. Per the germline V gene, CDR1 is PRHDT and CDR2 is FYEKMQ (reference sequence).